This T cell receptor beta chain was recorded in a study of Graves' ophthalmopathy and Graves' hyperthyroidism. The sample holds a few counts of this clonotype. Researchers took RNA transcripts and amplified TCR beta CDR3 regions from them. Following a first-round RT-PCR that used HTBI primers, a second-round multiplex PCR was carried out. TCRdb independently ran MiXCR on the multiplex PCR reads; one entry per CDR3 protein. This table holds 680,000 or so distinct CDR3 sequences, about 20% found once. This CDR3 region has 16 residues. After removal of 4 bases from V and 2 bases from J, the junction contained 6 bases not matched to a gene.

The chain has TRBV12-3 or TRBV12-4 and TRBJ2-2, with TRBD1 identical over 8 bases. The sample comprised peripheral blood. The receptor was derived from a woman under 30 with stable Graves' hyperthyroidism. Some clones in this sample may be carry-over from other donors' samples. CDR3 sequence (DNA): TGTGCCAGCAGTTCCCGGACAGGGATAAACACCGGGGAGCTGTTTTTT. Protein sequence: CASSSRTGINTGELFF.